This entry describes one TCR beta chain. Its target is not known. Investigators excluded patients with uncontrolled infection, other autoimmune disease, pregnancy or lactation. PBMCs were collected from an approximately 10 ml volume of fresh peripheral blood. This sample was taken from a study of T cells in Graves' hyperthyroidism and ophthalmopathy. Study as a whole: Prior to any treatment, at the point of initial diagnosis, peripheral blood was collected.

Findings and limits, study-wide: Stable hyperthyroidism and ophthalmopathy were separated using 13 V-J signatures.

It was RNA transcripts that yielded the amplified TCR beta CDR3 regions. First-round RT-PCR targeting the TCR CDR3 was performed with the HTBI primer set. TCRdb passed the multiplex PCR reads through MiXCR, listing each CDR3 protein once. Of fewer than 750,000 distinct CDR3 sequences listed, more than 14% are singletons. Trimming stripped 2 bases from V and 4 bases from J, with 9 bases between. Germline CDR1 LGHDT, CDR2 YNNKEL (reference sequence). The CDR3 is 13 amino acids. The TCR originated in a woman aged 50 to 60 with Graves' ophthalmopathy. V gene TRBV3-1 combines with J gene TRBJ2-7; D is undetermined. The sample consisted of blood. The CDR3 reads CASSQLDGYEQYF. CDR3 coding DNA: TGTGCCAGCAGCCAATTAGACGGTTACGAGCAGTACTTC.